This entry lists 13 T cell receptor beta chains sequenced from one sample in a study of blood T cells in healthy people across ages. It was with a sample-barcoded 5' primer and a J-beta primer mix that a second PCR of roughly 6 to 11 cycles was run. TCRdb reanalysed the 5' RACE reads using MiXCR and keeps one entry per CDR3 protein. The repertoire holds around 1,700,000 distinct CDR3 sequences, with 28% as singletons. Source material: blood. The source is a woman aged 25 to 39 in good health.

This clonotype was detected a few times. The V and J genes are TRBV12-3 or TRBV12-4 and TRBJ2-1, with 7 nucleotides matching TRBD1. The V segment lost 6 bases and the J segment 4 bases; nucleotides outside the gene matches: 6. The CDR3 contains 14 residues. The CDR3 sequence: CASRRGQEYNEQFF. CDR3 bases: TGTGCCAGCAGGCGAGGACAGGAATACAATGAGCAGTTCTTC.

The chain couples TRBV24-1 to TRBJ2-6, with TRBD1 as a possible D gene (5 bases). The germline V gene has CDR1 KGHDR and CDR2 SFDVKD. V was trimmed by 11 bases and J by 2 bases, leaving 15 bases between them. There are 15 residues in the CDR3. The CDR3 reads CASDPRGTGANVLTF. Here the CDR3 DNA reads TGTGCCAGTGATCCTAGGGGAACTGGGGCCAACGTCCTGACTTTC.

The CDR3 region is CASSFELGSYKQFF. The DNA for the CDR3 is TGCGCCAGCAGCTTTGAGTTGGGTTCCTACAAGCAGTTCTTC. V is TRBV5-1 and J is TRBJ2-1, with no clear D. Germline loops: CDR1 SGHRS, CDR2 YFSETQ. V lost 2 bases to trimming and J lost 11 bases, with 17 bases between them. CDR3 length: 14 residues.

This clonotype occurred many times. V usage is TRBV10-2 and J usage is TRBJ1-2; D is undetermined. V lost 3 bases and J lost 10, with 9 bases in between. This CDR3 is built from 11 residues. Germline V gene sequence: CDR1 WSHSY, CDR2 SAAADI. The CDR3 reads CASSDWVNYTF. The CDR3 bases are TGCGCCAGCAGTGATTGGGTGAACTACACCTTC.

The rearrangement links TRBV6-5 to TRBJ2-4, with D perhaps matching TRBD1 or TRBD2 (5 bases each). CDR3 size: 16 residues. Germline assignment: CDR1 MNHEY and CDR2 SVGAGI. Trimming took off 2 bases at V and 1 base at J, with 12 bases between the two ends. CDR3 bases: TGTGCCAGCAGTTACGAGGGGAATCGGGCCAAAAACATTCAGTACTTC. Translated: CASSYEGNRAKNIQYF.

At least ten counts were recorded for this clonotype. V is TRBV27 and J is TRBJ2-7; 8 nucleotides line up with TRBD2. Trimming cost V 3 bases and J 6 bases; bases outside gene matches: 1. CDR3 length: 12 residues. Germline V gene lookup returns CDR1 MNHEY and CDR2 SMNVEV (reference sequence). This CDR3 reads CASSFRGGEQYF. In nucleotides, the CDR3 is TGTGCCAGCAGTTTCCGGGGGGGCGAGCAGTACTTC.

The table lists this clonotype with many counts. This chain uses TRBV28 with TRBJ1-2, with D possibly matching TRBD1 (5 bases). CDR1 is MDHEN and CDR2 is SYDVKM in the germline V gene. The CDR3 is made up of 13 amino acids. Trimming pared 6 bases from V and 7 bases from J, leaving 15 bases between. CDR3 coding DNA: TGTGCCAGCAGAGCAGGGTACCGCGCTGGCTACACCTTC. Its translation: CASRAGYRAGYTF.

The V gene is TRBV4-1, the J gene TRBJ2-4; 11 bases are shared with TRBD1. The CDR3 is 16 residues long. From germline, CDR1 is MGHRA and CDR2 YSYEKL. With V trimmed by 5 bases and J by 3 bases, 6 bases remained unmatched. The DNA of the CDR3 is TGCGCCAGCAGCAAAACCGGGACAGGGGGCAAAAACATTCAGTACTTC. Protein product: CASSKTGTGGKNIQYF.

The chain couples TRBV24-1 to TRBJ1-2; D perhaps matches TRBD1 (6 bases). Looked up from germline, CDR1 is KGHDR and CDR2 is SFDVKD. Trimming cost V 5 bases and J 5 bases, with 17 bases left between them. The CDR3 runs to 15 residues. CDR3 sequence reads: CATSGPDRRGYGYTF. The CDR3 DNA reads TGTGCCACCAGTGGGCCGGACAGAAGGGGTTATGGCTACACCTTC.

This clonotype was seen only a few times. This rearrangement joins TRBV29-1 to TRBJ2-3; 8 positions agree with TRBD2. The CDR3 length is 16 residues. Germline CDR1 and CDR2: SQVTM and ANQGSEA. As DNA, the CDR3 is TGCGTTGTGGTCGGGGGGGCAGCCGACCCCACAGATACGCAGTATTTT. Its protein product is CVVVGGAADPTDTQYF.

This chain connects TRBV29-1 to TRBJ2-5; tentatively, D is TRBD2 (5 bases). V was clipped by 7 bases and J by 0 bases, with 15 bases between them. Germline V gene sequence: CDR1 SQVTM, CDR2 ANQGSEA. This CDR3 has 14 amino acids. The CDR3 nucleotides are TGCAGCGGGTTGAGGGCCCTGTACCAAGAGACCCAGTACTTC. Its translation is CSGLRALYQETQYF.

The rearrangement uses TRBV30 and TRBJ1-5, with D uncertain. From germline, CDR1 is GTSNPN and CDR2 SVGIG (reference sequence). The CDR3 has 14 residues. V was pared by 0 bases and J by 5 bases, with 11 bases between. CDR3 loop: CAWSVVSDDQPQHF. The CDR3 DNA sequence: TGTGCCTGGAGTGTAGTGTCGGACGATCAGCCCCAGCATTTT.

This rearrangement joins TRBV6-4 to TRBJ2-3; TRBD2 agrees at 15 bases. The V and J ends lost 4 bases and 6 bases, in that order; junction bases with no gene match: 11. The germline gives CDR1 MRHNA, CDR2 SNTAGT. The length of the CDR3 is 18 residues. For the CDR3, the DNA is TGTGCCAGCAGTGCCCTCCCGTACGGGACTAGCGGGGGGGATACGCAGTATTTT. Its translation: CASSALPYGTSGGDTQYF.